The rows below give T cell receptor beta chains drawn from one sample of a study of blood T cell repertoires in COVID-19. Repertoires were generated with immunoSEQ multiplex PCR, while TCRdb's copy carries only in-frame clones and drops some. The sample holds a few hundred thousand clones; roughly nine tenths are singletons and the top ten take around 7.9%. Sequencing input: PBMCs or T cells enriched from blood (not recorded which). These TCRs come from a woman in her fifties or sixties who had recovered from COVID-19. Both conserved end residues are part of each CDR3. D genes are given only for firm matches. Clone sizes are given selectively: once, few, many, or a class where the clone is expanded.

TRBJ2-7	TRBD1	NA	TRBV6-5	TGTGCCAGCATGGACAGGGCAGGCTCCTACGAGCAGTACTTC	CASMDRAGSYEQYF
TRBJ1-6	TRBD1	NA	TRBV30	TGTGCCTGGAGCGTTCCGGGACAGGCTCATTCACCCCTCCACTTT	CAWSVPGQAHSPLHF
TRBJ1-1	TRBD1	NA	TRBV11-2	TGTGCCAGCAGCAACTACGACAGGGGCACTGAAGCTTTCTTT	CASSNYDRGTEAFF
TRBJ1-5	NA	few	TRBV5-8	TGTGCCAGCAGCTTGGAGCCCGATAATCAGCCCCAGCATTTT	CASSLEPDNQPQHF
TRBJ2-5	TRBD1	NA	TRBV3-1/TRBV3-2	TGTGCCAGCAGCCAAGCCGGGACAGGACAAGAGACCCAGTACTTC	CASSQAGTGQETQYF
TRBJ2-2	NA	NA	TRBV10-3	TGTGCCATCGGCGGGAACACCGGGGAGCTGTTTTTT	CAIGGNTGELFF
TRBJ2-5	NA	NA	TRBV12-3/TRBV12-4	TGTGCCAGCAGTTTGTTAGCGTTGATGACCCAGTACTTC	CASSLLALMTQYF
TRBJ2-1	NA	NA	TRBV19	TGTGCCAGTAGGCCTAGCCGAGGGTTTGGCAATGAGCAGTTCTTC	CASRPSRGFGNEQFF
TRBJ2-3	NA	NA	TRBV7-2	TGTGCCAGCAGCTTTAGCCTCACAGATACGCAGTATTTT	CASSFSLTDTQYF
TRBJ2-1	TRBD1	once	TRBV7-9	TGTGCCAGCAGCTTAAGATCTGGCGCAGGGGGCTACAATGAGCAGTTCTTC	CASSLRSGAGGYNEQFF
TRBJ1-4	NA	NA	TRBV15	TGTGCCACCAGCAGAGACCTTAATGAAAAACTGTTTTTT	CATSRDLNEKLFF
TRBJ1-1	NA	NA	TRBV11-3	TGTGCCAGCAGCTTTGCAGGGATGAACACTGAAGCTTTCTTT	CASSFAGMNTEAFF
TRBJ1-2	TRBD1	NA	TRBV5-6	TGTGCCAGCAGCTTGTTGAGGACAGGGGGCTATGGCTACACCTTC	CASSLLRTGGYGYTF
TRBJ2-5	TRBD2	NA	TRBV10-3	TGTGCCATCAGTGAGTCTGGACTAGCGTTGGGAGAGACCCAGTACTTC	CAISESGLALGETQYF
TRBJ2-1	NA	NA	TRBV7-6	TGTGCCAGCACCTATTACAATGAGCAGTTCTTC	CASTYYNEQFF
TRBJ2-2	TRBD2	NA	TRBV12-5	TGTGCTAGTGGTTTAACGCGGGGGGGAAACACCGGGGAGCTGTTTTTT	CASGLTRGGNTGELFF
TRBJ1-5	TRBD1	NA	TRBV28	TGTGCCAGCAGTACGACAGGGGATCAGCCCCAGCATTTT	CASSTTGDQPQHF
TRBJ1-1	NA	NA	TRBV5-6	TGTGCCAGCAGCGCGTCGATGTTAACAGCTTTCTTT	CASSASMLTAFF
TRBJ2-2	NA	NA	TRBV5-1	TGCGCCAGCAGACAAAAAAACACCGGGGAGCTGTTTTTT	CASRQKNTGELFF
TRBJ1-2	NA	NA	TRBV5-1	TGCGCCAGCAGCGCTGACAGATCCGGCTATGGCTACACCTTC	CASSADRSGYGYTF
TRBJ1-4	NA	NA	TRBV6-1	TGTGCCAGCAGTGCCAAAAGCGGGCAATATAGGGAAAAACTGTTTTTT	CASSAKSGQYREKLFF
TRBJ1-3	NA	NA	TRBV6-2/TRBV6-3	TGTGCCAGCAGTTACCGGGGGGTACGCGGAGGAAACACCATATATTTT	CASSYRGVRGGNTIYF
TRBJ1-3	NA	once	TRBV28	TGTGCCAGCAGTTCGACAGTCTCTGGAAACACCATATATTTT	CASSSTVSGNTIYF
TRBJ2-1	TRBD2	once	TRBV11-2	TGTGCCAGCAGCTTAGTAAGCGGGGGGGTCAATGAGCAGTTCTTC	CASSLVSGGVNEQFF
TRBJ1-1	NA	NA	TRBV5-1	TGCGCCAGCAGCTTGGTTTCAGGGAGGGTGGGTCTCACTGAAGCTTTCTTT	CASSLVSGRVGLTEAFF
TRBJ1-1	TRBD1	NA	TRBV5-1	TGCGCCAGCAGCTTGGAAGGACAGGGTACAGGAGCTTTCTTT	CASSLEGQGTGAFF